This T cell receptor beta chain was identified in a study of T cell responses to AZD1222 COVID-19 vaccine (dated by TCRdb to the early 2020s). As for the study more broadly: TCR sequencing was performed for 230 to 250 trial participants, of whom roughly 200 were given two doses of AZD1222 and some 26 were given two doses of MenACWY control vaccine. Trial participants were enrolled into age subgroups of 18-55, 56-69 and 70-plus years, which contained roughly 140, 27 and 60 TCR-sequenced participants, respectively.

On the study overall, not on this receptor specifically: Because no day 14 peak-response samples were available, the repertoires could be characterized only after the peak T cell response. Epitopes outside the regions mutated in the B.1.351 and B.1.1.7 variants were reportedly recognized by nearly half of the unique spike-specific TCRs. In the small 56-69-year group, the increase in depth fell short of significance, most likely because of low power. Participants were mostly white British, with more females than males. The authors suggested clonal diversity may have been underestimated. The whole spike protein was spanned by vaccine-associated CD4 TCRs, and dominant responses were seen in regions 160-218 and 743-854. Conclusions about previously exposed vaccinees are limited, since just a handful of AZD1222 recipients were seropositive for SARS-CoV-2 at baseline. A significant rise in spike-specific TCR breadth and depth was observed after two AZD1222 doses relative to day 0 and relative to MenACWY recipients.

Concerning this clone itself: Its antigen specificity is not known. Base qualities are missing; no much larger clone stands one base away.

The CDR3 regions of human TCRbeta chains were analyzed by immunosequencing. In the original analysis: TCRs in the repertoires were compared against a reference library of SARS-CoV-2-specific TCRs that had been generated with the MIRA antigen-specificity platform. Breadth meant the fraction of unique TCRs that were SARS-CoV-2-associated, whereas depth meant the fraction of total T cells that were SARS-CoV-2-associated. Using the MIRA data, every spike-specific TCR was mapped to the spike region that the TCR reacted to and assigned to either a CD4 or a CD8 class. Log10-transformed breadth and depth values were compared by one-way ANOVA with Sidak's multiple comparisons tests. The immuneACCESS repertoire file appears here via TCRdb, limited to in-frame rearrangements. These files lack a portion of the clones; in checked studies, under half of the deficit traces to unresolved V genes, and the cause of the others is not known. V and J calls and clone size follow that table, whereas D and trimming were derived from the DNA. In all, the sample holds 100,000 or so clones, and 80% to 95% of those were seen once. The top ten clonotypes cover 2.5% to 3.5% of the sample.

From the cysteine through the phenylalanine, the CDR3 covers 14 amino acids. CDR3 DNA is the only sequence kept; it has 42 bases, read in frame from the first base. A distance of 9 bases separates the germline ends of V and J, which lose 0 bases and 4 bases respectively. CDR1 is given as SGHRS and CDR2 as YFSETQ, both from the germline V gene. The sample's time point label, in plain terms: about 28 days (+/-7) after the second vaccine dose. AZD1222 recipients with second doses at about 4 weeks or about 12 weeks were pooled, because spike-specific TCR depth and breadth did not differ between schedules. Vaccinee samples came from UK trials COV001 and COV002, including a single-blind randomized controlled phase 2/3 trial of AZD1222 (ChAdOx1 nCoV-19) in healthy adults. For TCRbeta chain sequencing, PBMC samples from trial participants were taken at day 0 and at day 28 after the second dose.

The chain joins TRBV5-1 to TRBJ2-3, with the D gene not confidently named. This clonotype was sampled from an adult who received the AZD1222 COVID-19 vaccine. The sample in question was peripheral blood, obtained 28 days after the second AZD1222 dose. This receptor carries the CDR3 CASSLGVAPDTQYF. The nucleotide sequence reads TGCGCCAGCAGCTTGGGCGTAGCACCAGATACGCAGTATTTT. Outside the CDR3, residues come from the reference TRBV5-1 and TRBJ2-3 proteins, so the full variable domain is: KAGVTQTPRYLIKTRGQQVTLSCSPISGHRSVSWYQQTPGQGLQFLFEYFSETQRNKGNFPGRFSGRQFSNSRSEMNVSTLELGDSALYLCASSLGVAPDTQYFGPGTRLTVL.